A selection of T cell receptor beta chains follows, all from one sample in a study of T cell changes during pregnancy in multiple sclerosis. Measured with immunoSEQ multiplex PCR; TCRdb has only the in-frame clones, and not every one. The sample holds fewer than 100,000 clones, approximately 90% seen once. The material was peripheral blood, obtained before pregnancy. The receptors shown here come from a female donor with multiple sclerosis, enrolled in a pregnancy study. Each CDR3 is given with its conserved first and last residue. The D gene is left open where the match is weak. Expanded clones get a size class; other rows say once, few or many, or leave the size out.

CDR3: CASRASGEQYF
DNA: TGTGCCAGCAGGGCATCCGGGGAGCAGTACTTC
D: -
J: TRBJ2-7
size: -
V: TRBV27

CDR3: CASSWGEQETQYF
DNA: TGCGCCAGCAGTTGGGGGGAACAAGAGACCCAGTACTTC
D: -
J: TRBJ2-5
size: -
V: TRBV5-1

CDR3: CASSLALNEQFF
DNA: TGTGCCAGCAGCTTGGCCCTAAATGAGCAGTTCTTC
D: -
J: TRBJ2-1
size: -
V: TRBV5-8

CDR3: CASSPYAGNTIYF
DNA: TGTGCCAGCAGCCCCTACGCTGGAAACACCATATATTTT
D: -
J: TRBJ1-3
size: -
V: TRBV7-3

CDR3: CASRRQGPSMGYTF
DNA: TGTGCCAGCAGAAGACAGGGGCCCTCTATGGGCTACACCTTC
D: TRBD1
J: TRBJ1-2
size: -
V: TRBV5-4

CDR3: CASSEGHNEQFF
DNA: TGTGCCAGCAGTGAGGGGCACAATGAGCAGTTCTTC
D: -
J: TRBJ2-1
size: -
V: TRBV6-4

CDR3: CASSFLRGGREQYF
DNA: TGTGCCAGCAGCTTTCTGCGGGGGGGCCGGGAGCAGTACTTC
D: TRBD2
J: TRBJ2-7
size: -
V: TRBV11-3

CDR3: CASSLPRRGKNIQYF
DNA: TGTGCCAGCAGCTTGCCTCGACGGGGCAAAAACATTCAGTACTTC
D: -
J: TRBJ2-4
size: -
V: TRBV7-2

CDR3: CASSATGGNTDTQYF
DNA: TGTGCCAGCAGCGCGACAGGGGGGAACACAGATACGCAGTATTTT
D: TRBD1
J: TRBJ2-3
size: once
V: TRBV6-4

CDR3: CASSESPGTGNGANQPQHF
DNA: TGTGCCAGCAGCGAGAGTCCCGGGACAGGGAACGGGGCCAATCAGCCCCAGCATTTT
D: TRBD1
J: TRBJ1-5
size: -
V: TRBV9

CDR3: CASSPGAGTGSETQYF
DNA: TGCGCCAGCAGCCCCGGAGCCGGGACAGGGAGCGAGACCCAGTACTTC
D: TRBD1
J: TRBJ2-5
size: -
V: TRBV4-1

CDR3: CASSPRGYLDEQYF
DNA: TGTGCCAGCAGTCCCAGGGGATACCTCGACGAGCAGTACTTC
D: -
J: TRBJ2-7
size: -
V: TRBV25-1

CDR3: CASSSPTVQETQYF
DNA: TGTGCCAGCAGCTCCCCGACAGTTCAAGAGACCCAGTACTTC
D: -
J: TRBJ2-5
size: once
V: TRBV5-4

CDR3: CASSFGVSPYEQYF
DNA: TGTGCCAGCAGTTTCGGGGTGTCCCCCTACGAGCAGTACTTC
D: -
J: TRBJ2-7
size: -
V: TRBV28

CDR3: CASSRTGGTNNEQFF
DNA: TGCGCCAGCAGCCGAACAGGGGGCACCAACAATGAGCAGTTCTTC
D: TRBD1
J: TRBJ2-1
size: once
V: TRBV5-1

CDR3: CASSYPGNRGYTF
DNA: TGTGCCAGCAGTTACCCAGGGAATCGCGGCTACACCTTC
D: -
J: TRBJ1-2
size: -
V: TRBV6-5

CDR3: CASSSPGDSSGNTEAFF
DNA: TGTGCCAGCAGTTCCCCCGGGGACTCCTCCGGGAACACTGAAGCTTTCTTT
D: -
J: TRBJ1-1
size: -
V: TRBV28

CDR3: CASTDSDTEAFF
DNA: TGTGCCAGCACCGACAGTGACACTGAAGCTTTCTTT
D: -
J: TRBJ1-1
size: -
V: TRBV5-6

CDR3: CASRWTGTGHNEQFF
DNA: TGTGCCAGCAGGTGGACCGGGACAGGGCACAATGAGCAGTTCTTC
D: TRBD1
J: TRBJ2-1
size: -
V: TRBV6-5

CDR3: CASSDLRLAEHNEQFF
DNA: TGTGCCAGCAGTGACCTCAGACTAGCGGAACACAATGAGCAGTTCTTC
D: TRBD2
J: TRBJ2-1
size: -
V: TRBV2

CDR3: CASSYSSGAADTQYF
DNA: TGTGCCAGCAGTTACTCATCAGGGGCGGCAGATACGCAGTATTTT
D: -
J: TRBJ2-3
size: -
V: TRBV6-5

CDR3: CASSVSGVETQYF
DNA: TGTGCCAGTAGTGTTAGCGGGGTGGAGACCCAGTACTTC
D: TRBD2
J: TRBJ2-5
size: -
V: TRBV19

CDR3: CAWTKGSLDQPQHF
DNA: TGTGCCTGGACAAAGGGGTCCCTTGATCAGCCCCAGCATTTT
D: -
J: TRBJ1-5
size: -
V: TRBV30

CDR3: CASSYQGAQHF
DNA: TGTGCCAGCAGTTACCAGGGGGCCCAGCATTTT
D: TRBD1
J: TRBJ1-5
size: -
V: TRBV6-5

CDR3: CASLGLRHHEQYF
DNA: TGTGCCAGCCTGGGACTACGCCATCACGAGCAGTACTTC
D: TRBD2
J: TRBJ2-7
size: -
V: TRBV2

CDR3: CASSLLPSGDQPQHF
DNA: TGCGCCAGCAGCTTGCTTCCTTCAGGGGATCAGCCCCAGCATTTT
D: -
J: TRBJ1-5
size: -
V: TRBV5-1

CDR3: CASSPFLGQGELQGYTF
DNA: TGTGCCAGCAGCCCTTTCCTTGGACAGGGAGAGTTACAAGGCTACACCTTC
D: TRBD1
J: TRBJ1-2
size: -
V: TRBV7-2

CDR3: CAWSLVSGGGDTQYF
DNA: TGTGCCTGGAGTTTAGTGTCGGGGGGGGGAGATACGCAGTATTTT
D: TRBD2
J: TRBJ2-3
size: -
V: TRBV30